These 18 T cell receptor beta chains share one sample of origin, sequenced in a study of T-cell reconstitution after alpha-beta-depleted transplantation in children. It was with unique molecular identifiers that the TCRbeta library was prepared. MiXCR was run by TCRdb on the PCR reads, yielding one entry per CDR3 protein. Among a few hundred thousand distinct CDR3 sequences, more than 20% were seen once, and the ten largest hold about 35%. Material: PBMCs, obtained before TCRalphabeta/CD19-depleted stem cell transplant. The origin of the receptors is a boy under two years old with Wiskott-Aldrich syndrome, due to receive a stem cell transplant.

This clonotype was counted between two and nine times. This chain connects TRBV5-1 to TRBJ2-1; TRBD2 matches 10 bases. Per germline, CDR1 SGHRS and CDR2 YFSETQ. The CDR3 runs 15 residues. V was clipped by 4 bases and J by 7 bases; unmatched bases: 8. CDR3 coding DNA: TGCGCCAGCAGCCCCTCGAAGCGGGAGGGGAATGAGCAGTTCTTC. This encodes CASSPSKREGNEQFF.

The CDR3 loop is CATNPGQGPMSTEAFF. The CDR3 nucleotides are TGTGCCACTAACCCGGGACAGGGACCTATGAGCACTGAAGCTTTCTTT. This rearrangement joins TRBV7-2 to TRBJ1-1; 9 bases align to TRBD1. With V trimmed by 10 bases and J by 4 bases, 16 bases remained unmatched. This CDR3 comprises 16 residues. The germline gives CDR1 SGHTA, CDR2 FQGNSA.

This clonotype turned up a few times. The chain uses TRBV11-2 and TRBJ2-3, with TRBD2 matching over 9 bases. Germline V CDR1 and CDR2: SGHAT, FQNNGV. V lost 3 bases to trimming and J lost 3 bases; unmatched junction nucleotides: 13. CDR3 size: 18 residues. CDR3 sequence (DNA): TGTGCCAGCAGCTTCCGGAACTTTAGCGGGAGCAGAACAGATACGCAGTATTTT. Translating gives CASSFRNFSGSRTDTQYF.

The gene calls are TRBV20-1 and TRBJ2-7; TRBD2 matches 8 bases. The CDR3 has 15 amino acids. Germline CDR1 DFQATT, CDR2 SNEGSKA (reference sequence). Trimming removed 6 bases from V and 3 bases from J; junction bases left unmatched: 13. CDR3 loop: CSAIYRGRSYYEQYF. In DNA form, the CDR3 reads TGCAGTGCCATATATCGCGGGAGGTCCTACTACGAGCAGTACTTC.

A few counts support this clonotype. This sequence joins TRBV20-1 and TRBJ1-5, with 8 bases that match TRBD1. CDR3 length equals 13 residues. CDR1 DFQATT and CDR2 SNEGSKA come from the germline V gene (reference sequence). The V segment lost 6 bases and the J segment 4 bases; nucleotides outside the gene matches: 5. This CDR3 reads CSADRGENQPQHF. CDR3 nucleotides: TGCAGTGCAGACAGGGGTGAGAATCAGCCCCAGCATTTT.

The CDR3, as DNA: TGCGCCAGCAGCCAAGATGACAGGGATTCACCCCTCCACTTT. This encodes CASSQDDRDSPLHF. The chain uses TRBV4-1 and TRBJ1-6, with 7 bases lining up with TRBD1. The CDR3 runs 14 residues. Germline V gene lookup returns CDR1 MGHRA and CDR2 YSYEKL. The V segment lost 0 bases and the J segment 8 bases; nucleotides outside the gene matches: 1.

The J gene is TRBJ2-5, the V gene TRBV10-3; 7 positions match TRBD2. The CDR3 consists of 14 residues. V gave up 8 bases and J gave up 5 bases; unmatched junction bases: 11. From germline, CDR1 is ENHRY and CDR2 SYGVKD. In DNA, the CDR3 is TGTGCCATCCAGACTAGCTCCGGGGATGAGACCCAGTACTTC. It encodes CAIQTSSGDETQYF.

The V and J genes are TRBV2 and TRBJ2-7, with D possibly being TRBD2 (6 bases). Germline loops: CDR1 SNHLY, CDR2 FYNNEI. The CDR3 totals 12 residues. V dropped 7 bases and J dropped 3 bases, with 10 bases sitting between them. This CDR3 reads CASTGLIYEQYF. CDR3 in DNA: TGTGCCAGCACGGGACTGATCTACGAGCAGTACTTC.

The sample holds a few counts of this clonotype. This sequence joins TRBV30 and TRBJ2-7; TRBD2 agrees at 14 bases. CDR3 size: 17 residues. V lost 5 bases and J lost 4; bases outside the gene matches: 13. Per germline, CDR1 GTSNPN and CDR2 SVGIG (reference sequence). The CDR3 loop is CAWGGLAGEEGVYEQYF. The CDR3 DNA reads TGTGCCTGGGGGGGACTAGCGGGAGAAGAAGGGGTTTACGAGCAGTACTTC.

The chain joins TRBV6-2 or TRBV6-3 to TRBJ2-7; D might be TRBD2 (6 bases). The V end lost 5 bases, the J end lost 7 bases, and 15 bases lay between the germline ends. This CDR3 comprises 13 residues. Germline CDR1 is MNHEY and CDR2 is SVGEGT. Here the CDR3 DNA reads TGTGCCAGCAGTAGGGTGACTAGTTGGGAGCAGTACTTC. This sequence encodes CASSRVTSWEQYF.

In its sample, this clonotype was seen a few times. The CDR3 DNA reads as TGCAGCGTTGAGAGCGTCACCTACAATGAGCAGTTCTTC. This codes for CSVESVTYNEQFF. This chain uses TRBV29-1 with TRBJ2-1; D remains unclear. The germline V gene has CDR1 SQVTM and CDR2 ANQGSEA. V shed 3 bases and J shed 2 bases, with 8 bases lying between them. The CDR3 extends over 13 amino acids.

The chain couples TRBV27 to TRBJ1-1, with D possibly matching TRBD1 (6 bases). Germline V lookup: CDR1 MNHEY, CDR2 SMNVEV (reference sequence). Trimming took off 1 base at V and 4 bases at J, with 13 bases between the two ends. The CDR3 consists of 15 residues. CDR3 nucleotides: TGTGCCAGCAGTTTATTCAGGGGCAGAGGCACTGAAGCTTTCTTT. It specifies CASSLFRGRGTEAFF.

In its sample, this clonotype was seen many times. CDR3 coding DNA: TGTGCCAGCAGTCCCGGGACAGGGAATCAGCCCCAGCATTTT. Translation: CASSPGTGNQPQHF. The J gene is TRBJ1-5, the V gene TRBV7-9, with TRBD1 matching 9 bases. Per germline, CDR1 SEHNR and CDR2 FQNEAQ (reference sequence). The J segment lost 4 bases and the V segment lost 6 bases, leaving 4 bases of the junction unmatched. The CDR3 contains 14 residues.

Only a few counts were recorded for this clonotype. V and J are TRBV10-3 and TRBJ2-7; D might be TRBD1 (6 bases). The CDR3 is 16 residues long. Germline CDR1 ENHRY, CDR2 SYGVKD. V was pared by 6 bases and J by 0 bases, with 18 bases between. CDR3 in DNA: TGTGCCATCAGCGACATCGGACAGATGAGCTCCTACGAGCAGTACTTC. Translating it yields CAISDIGQMSSYEQYF.

The rearrangement links TRBV5-1 to TRBJ2-7; 9 bases align to TRBD1. There are 15 residues in the CDR3. CDR1 is SGHRS, CDR2 YFSETQ, per germline. V lost 2 bases and J lost 1; bases outside the gene matches: 4. This CDR3 is CASSFRDRESYEQYF. For the CDR3, the DNA is TGCGCCAGCAGCTTCCGGGACAGGGAGTCCTACGAGCAGTACTTC.

The chain recombines TRBV20-1 with TRBJ2-1; D is unclear. Germline CDR1 reads DFQATT; CDR2 reads SNEGSKA (reference sequence). V was trimmed by 6 bases and J by 0 bases, leaving 9 bases between them. The length of the CDR3 is 13 residues. For the CDR3, the DNA is TGCAGTGCCCAGATCAGCTCCTACAATGAGCAGTTCTTC. Translated: CSAQISSYNEQFF.

This clonotype appeared a few times. This chain connects TRBV10-2 to TRBJ1-2; no definite D call. V was cut by 2 bases and J by 4 bases, with 5 bases left in between. The V gene's germline CDR1 is WSHSY and CDR2 SAAADI. The CDR3 contains 12 residues. CDR3 in amino acids: CASSEAFYGYTF. The CDR3 DNA sequence: TGCGCCAGCAGTGAGGCTTTCTATGGCTACACCTTC.

The V call is TRBV28, the J call TRBJ2-5; D is unresolved. Germline V CDR1 and CDR2: MDHEN, SYDVKM. The CDR3 has 13 residues. V lost 3 bases and J lost 4, with 9 bases in between. CDR3 nucleotides: TGTGCCAGCAGTTTTTTCAGCCGAGAGACCCAGTACTTC. Protein: CASSFFSRETQYF.